The 9 T cell receptor beta chains presented below share a single source sample, sequenced in a study of blood T cell repertoires in COVID-19. Assay used: immunoSEQ multiplex PCR; TCRdb lists only in-frame clones, some missing. There are around 190,000 clones in the sample; approximately 88% occur only once, and roughly 9% lies in the top ten. Sequencing was performed on PBMCs or T cells enriched from blood (not recorded which). These receptors were taken from a woman younger than 30 who had recovered from COVID-19.

The V call is TRBV11-2, the J call TRBJ2-3; 13 bases match TRBD2. Germline loops: CDR1 SGHAT, CDR2 FQNNGV. V was pared by 2 bases and J by 6 bases, with 5 bases of the junction left unmatched. This CDR3 is built from 16 residues. CDR3 loop: CASSLRLAGGSDTQYF. CDR3 bases: TGTGCCAGCAGCTTACGACTAGCGGGAGGATCGGATACGCAGTATTTT.

The gene calls are TRBV5-1 and TRBJ2-7; 7 bases agree with TRBD1. This CDR3 region has 14 residues. V shed 5 bases and J 0 bases; nucleotides not matched to a gene: 5. Germline CDR1 is SGHRS and CDR2 is YFSETQ. The CDR3 loop is CASSRGQDSYEQYF. DNA for the CDR3: TGCGCCAGCAGTAGAGGACAGGACTCCTACGAGCAGTACTTC. The whole variable domain, remainder taken from reference TRBV5-1 and TRBJ2-7, is KAGVTQTPRYLIKTRGQQVTLSCSPISGHRSVSWYQQTPGQGLQFLFEYFSETQRNKGNFPGRFSGRQFSNSRSEMNVSTLELGDSALYLCASSRGQDSYEQYFGPGTRLTVT.

This sequence joins TRBV5-1 and TRBJ2-7; 9 bases align to TRBD1. Germline V gene sequence: CDR1 SGHRS, CDR2 YFSETQ. The CDR3 consists of 16 residues. Losses at the gene ends were 2 bases for V and 2 bases for J; bases not matched to a gene: 8. In DNA form, the CDR3 reads TGCGCCAGCAGCTTAACCCCCGGGACAGGGACCTACGAGCAGTACTTC. Its translation: CASSLTPGTGTYEQYF. Complete variable domain (other parts from reference TRBV5-1 and TRBJ2-7): KAGVTQTPRYLIKTRGQQVTLSCSPISGHRSVSWYQQTPGQGLQFLFEYFSETQRNKGNFPGRFSGRQFSNSRSEMNVSTLELGDSALYLCASSLTPGTGTYEQYFGPGTRLTVT.

The chain is built from TRBV29-1 and TRBJ2-5, with TRBD2 as a possible D gene (6 bases). CDR1 and CDR2 from the germline V gene are SQVTM and ANQGSEA. The CDR3 has 11 amino acids. V lost 6 bases and J 8 bases, leaving 13 bases between the germline ends. The CDR3: CSVLEGATQYF. For the CDR3, the DNA is TGCAGCGTGCTGGAGGGCGCAACCCAGTACTTC. Looking up the rest from reference TRBV29-1 and TRBJ2-5 gives the full variable domain: SAVISQKPSRDICQRGTSLTIQCQVDSQVTMMFWYRQQPGQSLTLIATANQGSEATYESGFVIDKFPISRPNLTFSTLTVSNMSPEDSSIYLCSVLEGATQYFGPGTRLLVL.

The CDR3 coding sequence is TGTGCCAGCAGCTTGGCCGGATCTACCGGGGTAGAGCAGTACTTC. Protein: CASSLAGSTGVEQYF. This chain connects TRBV11-2 to TRBJ2-7, with TRBD2 as a possible D gene (5 bases). This CDR3 spans 15 amino acids. Germline assignment: CDR1 SGHAT and CDR2 FQNNGV. Trimming stripped 3 bases from V and 7 bases from J, with 19 bases between.

The V gene is TRBV5-1, the J gene TRBJ2-3; 8 nucleotides match TRBD2. CDR3 length: 17 amino acids. Trimming took 6 bases from V and 2 from J; bases not matched to a gene: 14. Germline CDR1 reads SGHRS; CDR2 reads YFSETQ. This CDR3 reads CASTPFSSGGSTDTQYF. The DNA for the CDR3 is TGCGCCAGCACTCCCTTTTCGAGCGGGGGCTCCACAGATACGCAGTATTTT. Using reference TRBV5-1 and TRBJ2-3 for the parts outside the CDR3, the full variable domain is KAGVTQTPRYLIKTRGQQVTLSCSPISGHRSVSWYQQTPGQGLQFLFEYFSETQRNKGNFPGRFSGRQFSNSRSEMNVSTLELGDSALYLCASTPFSSGGSTDTQYFGPGTRLTVL.

The J gene is TRBJ2-5, the V gene TRBV4-1; 8 nucleotides line up with TRBD1. V lost 2 bases and J lost 3; bases outside the gene matches: 20. Germline loops: CDR1 MGHRA, CDR2 YSYEKL. The CDR3 is 20 amino acids. The CDR3 coding sequence is TGCGCCAGCAGCCAATTTACACCAGGGGGCAACTACGTTTTCGAAGAGACCCAGTACTTC. Translating it yields CASSQFTPGGNYVFEETQYF.

The J gene is TRBJ2-5, the V gene TRBV7-9; D gene uncertain. The CDR3 spans 16 residues. Germline V gives CDR1 SEHNR, CDR2 FQNEAQ (reference sequence). V was cut by 5 bases and J by 3 bases, with 19 bases left in between. The CDR3, as DNA: TGTGCCAGCAGCCTCGGCTGCACGCCGAGGAAAGAGACCCAGTACTTC. This sequence encodes CASSLGCTPRKETQYF.

The V call is TRBV14, the J call TRBJ1-4; a possible D gene is TRBD1 (5 bases). Trimming left V 9 bases short and J 8 bases short, with 19 bases between. This CDR3 spans 14 amino acids. Germline V gives CDR1 SGHDN, CDR2 FVKESK. This CDR3 reads CASIQGPIEEKLFF. DNA for the CDR3: TGTGCCAGTATCCAGGGCCCGATTGAGGAAAAACTGTTTTTT.